This T cell receptor beta chain was sequenced in a study of vaccination effects on CD4 cells after COVID-19. Antigen-specific CD4+ T cells were expanded (with viral peptide pools) by the ViraFEST assay ahead of sequencing. CD4+ T cell isolation took place after nine to eleven days of culture. Absence of prior SARS-CoV-2 infection characterized the vaccine recipients, who showed negative nucleocapsid antibodies. Cultivation was performed at 1.5 million to 2.5 million PBMC per well with around 9.3 IU/ml IL-2 and roughly 9.3 ug/ml peptides added. On days 3 and 7, fresh IL-2 medium replaced half the medium. Study observations and caveats: In the study, convalescent patients were few, and early post-infection timepoints were absent. Infection- and vaccine-induced clones contracted markedly late after vaccination.

Worth noting for this clone: As yet, its antigen is unknown.

CDR3 length equals 20 residues. The junction had 11 bases not matched to a gene; V was cut back by 0 bases and J by 0 bases. The V gene's germline CDR1 is MNHGY and CDR2 SVAAGI. Sequenced by immunoSEQ multiplex PCR; TCRdb stores in-frame clones only, minus some. The data contain 40,000 to 50,000 clones, 70% to 85% of them singletons. The sequence derives from a human donor who received a COVID-19 vaccine. The chain combines TRBV6-9 with TRBJ2-6; 7 bases agree with TRBD1. This specimen consisted of CD4+ T cells from PBMCs cultured with HCoV-NL63 spike peptides, obtained before COVID-19 vaccination. CDR3 amino acids: CASSYSGTDAKFSGANVLTF. CDR3 in DNA: TGTGCCAGCAGTTATTCCGGGACAGACGCTAAATTCTCTGGGGCCAACGTCCTGACTTTC.